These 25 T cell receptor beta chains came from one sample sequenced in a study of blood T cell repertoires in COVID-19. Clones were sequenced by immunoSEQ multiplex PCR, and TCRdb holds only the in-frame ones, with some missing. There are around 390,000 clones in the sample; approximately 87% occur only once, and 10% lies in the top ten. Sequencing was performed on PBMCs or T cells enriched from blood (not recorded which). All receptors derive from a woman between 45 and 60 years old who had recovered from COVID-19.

In DNA form, the CDR3 reads TGTGCCAGTAGCCGACAGGGAGAATTTAACGAGCAGTACTTC. Amino acids: CASSRQGEFNEQYF. The chain links TRBV19 to TRBJ2-7; 7 bases fit TRBD1. The trim removed 6 bases at V and 5 bases at J, leaving 10 bases unmatched. CDR1 LNHDA and CDR2 SQIVND come from the germline V gene (reference sequence). The CDR3 is 14 amino acids.

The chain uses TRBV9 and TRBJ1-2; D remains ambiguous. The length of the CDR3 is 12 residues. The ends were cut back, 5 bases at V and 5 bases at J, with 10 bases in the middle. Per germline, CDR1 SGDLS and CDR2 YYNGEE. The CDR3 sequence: CASSEAPYGYTF. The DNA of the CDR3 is TGTGCCAGCAGTGAGGCCCCTTATGGCTACACCTTC.

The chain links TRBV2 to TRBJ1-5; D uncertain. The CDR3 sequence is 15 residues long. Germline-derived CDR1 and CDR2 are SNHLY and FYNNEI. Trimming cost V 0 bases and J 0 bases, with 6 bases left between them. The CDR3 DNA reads TGTGCCAGCAGTGAAGCGGGCCATAGCAATCAGCCCCAGCATTTT. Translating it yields CASSEAGHSNQPQHF.

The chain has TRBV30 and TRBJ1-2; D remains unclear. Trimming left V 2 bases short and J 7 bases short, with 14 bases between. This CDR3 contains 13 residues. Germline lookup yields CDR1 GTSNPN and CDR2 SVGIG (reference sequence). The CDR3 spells CAWSPALYGGYTF. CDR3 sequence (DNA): TGTGCCTGGAGTCCTGCGCTGTACGGTGGCTACACCTTC.

DNA for the CDR3: TGTGCCAGCAGCCGTCAGGGTGACAACTATGGCTACACCTTC. It is translated as CASSRQGDNYGYTF. This chain joins TRBV4-2 and TRBJ1-2; D is possibly TRBD1 (5 bases). CDR3 length: 14 residues. CDR1 is LGHNA, CDR2 YNFKEQ, per germline. Deletions cut 4 bases from V and 2 bases from J, with 11 bases between.

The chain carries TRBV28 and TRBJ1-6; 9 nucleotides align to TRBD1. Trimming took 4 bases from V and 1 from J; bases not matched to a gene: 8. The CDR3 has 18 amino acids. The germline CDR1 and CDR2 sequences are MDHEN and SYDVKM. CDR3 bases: TGTGCCAGCAGTTCAGGACAGGGGTTGGTTTCCTATAATTCACCCCTCCACTTT. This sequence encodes CASSSGQGLVSYNSPLHF.

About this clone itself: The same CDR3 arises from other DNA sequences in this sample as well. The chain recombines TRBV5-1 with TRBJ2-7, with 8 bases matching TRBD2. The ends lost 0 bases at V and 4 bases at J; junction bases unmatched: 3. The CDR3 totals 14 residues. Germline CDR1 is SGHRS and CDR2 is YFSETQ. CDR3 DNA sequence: TGCGCCAGCAGCTTGGGAACTAGCGGTTACGAGCAGTACTTC. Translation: CASSLGTSGYEQYF.

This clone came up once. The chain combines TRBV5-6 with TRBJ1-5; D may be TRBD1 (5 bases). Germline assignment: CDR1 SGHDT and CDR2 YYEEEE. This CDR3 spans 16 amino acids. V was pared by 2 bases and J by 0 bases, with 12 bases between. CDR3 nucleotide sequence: TGTGCCAGCAGCTTTACTTCAGGGAATAGCAATCAGCCCCAGCATTTT. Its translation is CASSFTSGNSNQPQHF.

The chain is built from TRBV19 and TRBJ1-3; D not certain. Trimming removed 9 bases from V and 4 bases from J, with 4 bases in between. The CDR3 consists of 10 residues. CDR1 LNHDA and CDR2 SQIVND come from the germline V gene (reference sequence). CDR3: CASQGNTIYF. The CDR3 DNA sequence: TGTGCCAGCCAGGGAAACACCATATATTTT.

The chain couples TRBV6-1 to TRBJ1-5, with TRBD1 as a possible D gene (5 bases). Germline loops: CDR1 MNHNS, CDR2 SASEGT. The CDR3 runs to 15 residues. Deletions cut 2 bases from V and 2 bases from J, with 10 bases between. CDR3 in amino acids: CASSEIGVGNQPQHF. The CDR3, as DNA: TGTGCCAGCAGTGAAATAGGGGTAGGCAATCAGCCCCAGCATTTT.

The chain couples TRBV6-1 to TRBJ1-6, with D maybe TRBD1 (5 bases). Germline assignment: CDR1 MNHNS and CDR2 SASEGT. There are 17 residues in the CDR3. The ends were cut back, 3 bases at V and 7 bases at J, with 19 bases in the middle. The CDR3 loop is CASSESWGESRNSPLHF. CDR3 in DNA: TGTGCCAGCAGTGAGTCATGGGGGGAATCTCGGAATTCACCCCTCCACTTT.

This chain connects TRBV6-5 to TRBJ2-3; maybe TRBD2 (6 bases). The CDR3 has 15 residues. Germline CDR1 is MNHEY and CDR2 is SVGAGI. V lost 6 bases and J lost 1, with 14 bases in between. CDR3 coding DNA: TGTGCCAGCAGACCACGAGGCGGGGGCACAGATACGCAGTATTTT. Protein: CASRPRGGGTDTQYF.

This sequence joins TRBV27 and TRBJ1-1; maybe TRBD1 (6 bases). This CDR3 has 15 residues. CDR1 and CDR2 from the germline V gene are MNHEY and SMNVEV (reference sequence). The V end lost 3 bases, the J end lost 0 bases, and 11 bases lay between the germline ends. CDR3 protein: CASSFYRELNTEAFF. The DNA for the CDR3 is TGTGCCAGCAGTTTTTACAGGGAGCTGAACACTGAAGCTTTCTTT.

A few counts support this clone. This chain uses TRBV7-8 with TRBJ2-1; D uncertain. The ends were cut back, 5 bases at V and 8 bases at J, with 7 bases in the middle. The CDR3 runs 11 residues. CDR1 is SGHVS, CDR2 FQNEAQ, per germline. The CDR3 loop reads CASSPFYEQFF. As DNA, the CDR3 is TGTGCCAGCAGCCCTTTCTATGAGCAGTTCTTC.

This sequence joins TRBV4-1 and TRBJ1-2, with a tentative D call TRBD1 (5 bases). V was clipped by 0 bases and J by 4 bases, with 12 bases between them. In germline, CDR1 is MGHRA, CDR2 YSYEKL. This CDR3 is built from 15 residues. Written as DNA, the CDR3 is TGCGCCAGCAGCCAAGACCAGGGTGTGGGCTATGGCTACACCTTC. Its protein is CASSQDQGVGYGYTF.

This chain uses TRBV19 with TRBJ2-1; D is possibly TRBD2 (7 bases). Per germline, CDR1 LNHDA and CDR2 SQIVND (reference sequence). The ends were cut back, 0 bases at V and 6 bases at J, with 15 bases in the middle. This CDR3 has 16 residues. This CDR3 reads CASSIDGGGRVNEQFF. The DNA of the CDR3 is TGTGCCAGTAGTATAGATGGGGGGGGGCGTGTCAATGAGCAGTTCTTC.

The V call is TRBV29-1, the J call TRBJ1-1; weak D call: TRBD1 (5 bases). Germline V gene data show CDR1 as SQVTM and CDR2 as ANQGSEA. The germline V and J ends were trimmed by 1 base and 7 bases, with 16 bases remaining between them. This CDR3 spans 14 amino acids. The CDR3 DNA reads TGCAGCGTTGAAGGAAGACAGAGTATTAGTGAAGCTTTCTTT. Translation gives CSVEGRQSISEAFF. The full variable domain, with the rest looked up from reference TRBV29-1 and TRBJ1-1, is SAVISQKPSRDICQRGTSLTIQCQVDSQVTMMFWYRQQPGQSLTLIATANQGSEATYESGFVIDKFPISRPNLTFSTLTVSNMSPEDSSIYLCSVEGRQSISEAFFGQGTRLTVV.

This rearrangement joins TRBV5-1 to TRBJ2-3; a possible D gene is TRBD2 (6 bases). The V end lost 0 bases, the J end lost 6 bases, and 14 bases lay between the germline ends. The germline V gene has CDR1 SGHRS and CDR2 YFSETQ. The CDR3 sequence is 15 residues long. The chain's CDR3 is CASSLDGGGVDTQYF. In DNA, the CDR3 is TGCGCCAGCAGCTTGGACGGGGGTGGAGTGGATACGCAGTATTTT.

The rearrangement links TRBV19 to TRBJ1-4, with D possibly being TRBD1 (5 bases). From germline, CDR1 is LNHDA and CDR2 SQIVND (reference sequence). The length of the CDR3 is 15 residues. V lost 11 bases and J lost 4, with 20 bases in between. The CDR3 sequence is CASGAGLVSNEKLFF. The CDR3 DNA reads TGTGCCTCTGGGGCAGGGTTGGTTAGTAATGAAAAACTGTTTTTT.

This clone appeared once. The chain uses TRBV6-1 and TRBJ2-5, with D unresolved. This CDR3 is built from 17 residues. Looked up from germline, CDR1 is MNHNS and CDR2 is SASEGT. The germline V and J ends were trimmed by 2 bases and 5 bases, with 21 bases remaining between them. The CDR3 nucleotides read TGTGCCAGCAGTGAAATCCCCTTTGATTGGAGCCCGGAGACCCAGTACTTC. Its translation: CASSEIPFDWSPETQYF.

This CDR3 reads CASSPQASSQDTQYF. The CDR3 DNA follows: TGTGCCAGTAGTCCCCAGGCCTCGTCCCAAGATACGCAGTATTTT. This sequence joins TRBV19 and TRBJ2-3; no clear D. V was shortened by 5 bases and J by 5 bases, with 17 bases between the two germline ends. The CDR3 runs 15 residues. From germline, CDR1 is LNHDA and CDR2 SQIVND (reference sequence).

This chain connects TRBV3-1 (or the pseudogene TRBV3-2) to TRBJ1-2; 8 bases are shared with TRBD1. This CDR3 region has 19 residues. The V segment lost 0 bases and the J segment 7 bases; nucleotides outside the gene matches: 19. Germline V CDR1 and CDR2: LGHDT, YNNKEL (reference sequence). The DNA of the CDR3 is TGTGCCAGCAGCCAAGATCGGATCTCAGGGGGCTTTGAGTGGGTTGGCTACACCTTC. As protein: CASSQDRISGGFEWVGYTF.

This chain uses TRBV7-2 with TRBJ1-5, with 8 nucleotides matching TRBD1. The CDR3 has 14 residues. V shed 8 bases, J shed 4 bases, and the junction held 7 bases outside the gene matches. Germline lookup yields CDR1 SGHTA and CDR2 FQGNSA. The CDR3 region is CASSPDRGNQPQHF. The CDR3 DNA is TGTGCCAGCTCTCCAGACAGGGGTAATCAGCCCCAGCATTTT.

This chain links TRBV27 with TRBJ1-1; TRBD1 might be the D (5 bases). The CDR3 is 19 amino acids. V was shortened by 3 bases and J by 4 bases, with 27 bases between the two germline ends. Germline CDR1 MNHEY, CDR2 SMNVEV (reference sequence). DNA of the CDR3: TGTGCCAGCAGTTTTTTTAGTATGGATGTGGGGCGCCCGTCCACTGAAGCTTTCTTT. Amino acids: CASSFFSMDVGRPSTEAFF.

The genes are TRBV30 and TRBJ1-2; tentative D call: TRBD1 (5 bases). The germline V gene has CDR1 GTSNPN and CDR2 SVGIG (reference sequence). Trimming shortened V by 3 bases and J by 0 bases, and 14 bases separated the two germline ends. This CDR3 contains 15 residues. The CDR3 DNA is TGTGCCTGGAGGGCGGGACGGATTTCTAACTATGGCTACACCTTC. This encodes CAWRAGRISNYGYTF.